What follows are 2 T cell receptor beta chains derived from one specimen sequenced in a study of vaccination and CD4 T cells after COVID-19. Once obtained from cultured CD4+ T cells, the DNA was sequenced using the Oncomine TCR Beta short-read assay. TCRdb fed the PCR reads into MiXCR, producing one record per CDR3 protein. The sample yields about 15,000 distinct CDR3 sequences, roughly 54% seen once. The antigens of these receptors remain unknown. This sample's treatment: approximately 10-day PBMC culture with coronavirus spike peptide pools or control peptides (ViraFEST assay). Input material: CD4+ T cells from blood, cultured in vitro. These receptors all stem from a human donor who had recovered from COVID-19.

The chain employs TRBV28 and TRBJ1-2, with TRBD1 matching 9 bases. J gave up 2 bases and V 3 bases, and 4 bases lay outside the gene matches. The CDR3 is made up of 15 amino acids. CDR1 and CDR2 from the germline V gene are MDHEN and SYDVKM. CDR3 loop: CASSFWDRDNYGYTF. DNA for the CDR3: TGTGCCAGCAGTTTCTGGGACAGGGACAACTATGGCTACACCTTC.

This clonotype was picked up one time. At one of its ends the junction is not consistent with the germline gene, which may arise from a read error. The chain links TRBV7-7 to TRBJ1-1; D might be TRBD1 (6 bases). Germline CDR1 and CDR2: SSHAT and FNYEAQ (reference sequence). This CDR3 is 16 amino acids long. The CDR3 nucleotides read TGTGCTAGCAGCCCCATAGGGACGTCGAGGGGGACTGAAGCTTTCTTT. It is translated as CASSPIGTSRGTEAFF. Complete variable domain (other parts from reference TRBV7-7 and TRBJ1-1): GAGVSQSPRYKVTKRGQDVTLRCDPISSHATLYWYQQALGQGPEFLTYFNYEAQPDKSGLPSDRFSAERPEGSISTLTIQRTEQRDSAMYRCASSPIGTSRGTEAFFGQGTRLTVV.